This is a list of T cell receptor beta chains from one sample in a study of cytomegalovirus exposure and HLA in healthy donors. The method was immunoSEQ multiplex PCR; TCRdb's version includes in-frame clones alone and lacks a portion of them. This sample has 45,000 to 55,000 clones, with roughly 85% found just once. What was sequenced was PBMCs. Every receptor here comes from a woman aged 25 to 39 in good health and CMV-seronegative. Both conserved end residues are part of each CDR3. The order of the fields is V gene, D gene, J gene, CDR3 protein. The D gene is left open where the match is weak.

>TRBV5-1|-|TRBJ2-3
CASKGGPSTDTQYF
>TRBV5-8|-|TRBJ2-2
CASSLAIRFTGELFF
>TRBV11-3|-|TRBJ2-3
CASSPRAGGTDTQYF
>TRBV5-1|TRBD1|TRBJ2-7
CASSSGTGTYEQYF
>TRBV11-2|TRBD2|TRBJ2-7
CASSPSGLAGVTGEQYF
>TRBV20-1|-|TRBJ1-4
CSARSLSELFF
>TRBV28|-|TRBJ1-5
CASSINRPQHF
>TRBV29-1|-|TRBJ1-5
CSVVVGRNQPQHF
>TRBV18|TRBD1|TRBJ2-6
CASSGTGSGANVLTF
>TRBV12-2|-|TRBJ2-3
CASRLGTSGRAPDTQYF
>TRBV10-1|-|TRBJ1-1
CASQGGGTEAFF
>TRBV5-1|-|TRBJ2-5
CASSLVAGSVETQYF
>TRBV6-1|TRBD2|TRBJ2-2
CASTGTRETGELFF
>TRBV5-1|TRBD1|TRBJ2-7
CASSLVSGGIYEQYF
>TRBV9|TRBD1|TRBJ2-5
CASSPDRGETQYF
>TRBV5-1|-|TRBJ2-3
CASSTSGAHTDTQYF
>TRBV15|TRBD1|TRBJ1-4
CATSREGFRQGEKLFF
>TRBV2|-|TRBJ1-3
CASSELMAADSGNTIYF
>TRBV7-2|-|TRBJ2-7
CASSLALSLNMREQYF
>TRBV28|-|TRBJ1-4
CASTGRGVLNEKLFF
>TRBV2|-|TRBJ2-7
CASKGSLADLEQYF
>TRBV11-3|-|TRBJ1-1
CASSQDKGTEAFF
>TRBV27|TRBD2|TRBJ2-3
CASSWLADRTDTQYF
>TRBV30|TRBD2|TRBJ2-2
CALGLAGGQSGELFF
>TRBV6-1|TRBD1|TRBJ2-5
CASSEVRQGAGETQYF
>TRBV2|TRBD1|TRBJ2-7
CASAQLTGAYEQYF
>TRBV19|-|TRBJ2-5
CASSMDSSGTQYF
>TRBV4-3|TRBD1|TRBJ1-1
CASSQVDRGSEAFF
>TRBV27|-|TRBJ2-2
CASTGLTNTGELFF